This T cell receptor beta chain was obtained from a study of T cells after yellow fever vaccination. Study observations and caveats: Shared CD4/CD8 clonotypes were a small share, likely from convergent recombination. The study re-detected most primary-vaccination clones after the booster (roughly 96% CD4, just over 85% CD8). The secondary response peaked faster, at day 5 versus 15, but was weaker.

Regarding this clonotype: Its antigen remains unidentified.

CDR3 size: 13 residues. Trimming removed 3 bases at V and 6 bases at J, with 11 bases between. Germline assignment: CDR1 SGHTA and CDR2 FQGNSA. TCRdb processed the 5' RACE reads anew with MiXCR; each CDR3 protein has one entry. The table includes about 340,000 distinct CDR3 sequences, approximately 4.2% detected once. Source: PBMCs, taken 5 days after the yellow fever booster vaccination. The receptor was derived from a man between 18 and 35 years old who received the YFV17D yellow fever vaccine. This chain links TRBV7-2 with TRBJ1-2, with D perhaps matching TRBD1 (5 bases). In nucleotides, the CDR3 is TGTGCCAGCAGCTTCGAACTCAGGGATGGCTACACCTTC. It specifies CASSFELRDGYTF.